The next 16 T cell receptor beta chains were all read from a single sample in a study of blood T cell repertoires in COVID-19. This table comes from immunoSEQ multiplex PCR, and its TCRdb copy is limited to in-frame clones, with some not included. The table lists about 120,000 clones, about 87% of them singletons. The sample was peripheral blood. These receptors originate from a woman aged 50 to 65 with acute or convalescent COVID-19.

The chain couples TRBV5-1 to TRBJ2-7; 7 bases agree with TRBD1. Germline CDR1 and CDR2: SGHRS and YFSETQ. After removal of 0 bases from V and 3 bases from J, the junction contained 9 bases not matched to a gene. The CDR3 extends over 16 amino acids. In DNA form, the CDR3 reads TGCGCCAGCAGCTTGGGGGCGGTACAGGGGTACTACGAGCAGTACTTC. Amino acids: CASSLGAVQGYYEQYF. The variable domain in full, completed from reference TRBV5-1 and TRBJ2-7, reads KAGVTQTPRYLIKTRGQQVTLSCSPISGHRSVSWYQQTPGQGLQFLFEYFSETQRNKGNFPGRFSGRQFSNSRSEMNVSTLELGDSALYLCASSLGAVQGYYEQYFGPGTRLTVT.

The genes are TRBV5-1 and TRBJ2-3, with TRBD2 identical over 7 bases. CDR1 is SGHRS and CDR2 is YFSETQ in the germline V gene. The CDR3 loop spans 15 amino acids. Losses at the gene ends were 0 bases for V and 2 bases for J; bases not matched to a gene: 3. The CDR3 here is CASSLGTSVTDTQYF. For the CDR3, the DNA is TGCGCCAGCAGCTTGGGGACTAGTGTCACAGATACGCAGTATTTT.

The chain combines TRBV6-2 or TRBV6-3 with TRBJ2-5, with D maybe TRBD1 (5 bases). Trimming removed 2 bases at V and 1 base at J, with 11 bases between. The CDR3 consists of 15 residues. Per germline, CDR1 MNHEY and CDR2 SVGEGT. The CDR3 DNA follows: TGTGCCAGCAGTTACGATCGCAGGGCCCAAGAGACCCAGTACTTC. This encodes CASSYDRRAQETQYF.

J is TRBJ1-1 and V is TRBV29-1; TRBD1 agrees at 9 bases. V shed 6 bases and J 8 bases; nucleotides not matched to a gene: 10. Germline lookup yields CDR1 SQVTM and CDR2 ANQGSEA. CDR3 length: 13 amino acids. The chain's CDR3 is CSVAGQGDDEAFF. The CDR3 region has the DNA TGCAGCGTCGCGGGACAGGGTGACGACGAAGCTTTCTTT.

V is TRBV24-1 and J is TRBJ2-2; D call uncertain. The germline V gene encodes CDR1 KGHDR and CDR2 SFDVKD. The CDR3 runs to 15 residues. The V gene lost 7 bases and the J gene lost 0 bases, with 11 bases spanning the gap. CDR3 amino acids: CATRATRANTGELFF. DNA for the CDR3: TGTGCCACCAGAGCAACACGGGCGAACACCGGGGAGCTGTTTTTT.

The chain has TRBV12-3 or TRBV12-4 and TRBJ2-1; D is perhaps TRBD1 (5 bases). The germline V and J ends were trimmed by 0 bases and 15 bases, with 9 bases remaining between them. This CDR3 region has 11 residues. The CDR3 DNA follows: TGTGCCAGCAGTTTAGCGGGGCCGCGGTTCTTC. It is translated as CASSLAGPRFF.

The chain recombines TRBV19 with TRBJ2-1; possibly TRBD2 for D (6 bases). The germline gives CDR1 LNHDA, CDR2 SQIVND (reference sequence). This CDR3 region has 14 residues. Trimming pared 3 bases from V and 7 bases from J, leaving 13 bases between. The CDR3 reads CASSIGGTKNEQFF. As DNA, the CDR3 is TGTGCCAGTAGTATTGGCGGGACCAAGAATGAGCAGTTCTTC.

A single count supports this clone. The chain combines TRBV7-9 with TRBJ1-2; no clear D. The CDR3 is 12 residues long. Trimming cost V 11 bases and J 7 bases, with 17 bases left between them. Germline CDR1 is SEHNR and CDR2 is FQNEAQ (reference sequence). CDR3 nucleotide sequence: TGTGCCTTACTCACTACGACTGCTGGCTACACCTTC. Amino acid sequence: CALLTTTAGYTF.

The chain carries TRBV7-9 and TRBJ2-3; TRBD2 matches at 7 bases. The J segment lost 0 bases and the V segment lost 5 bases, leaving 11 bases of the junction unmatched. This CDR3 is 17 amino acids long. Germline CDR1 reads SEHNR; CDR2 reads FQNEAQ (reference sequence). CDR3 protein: CASSPGGSGLSTDTQYF. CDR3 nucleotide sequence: TGTGCCAGCAGCCCAGGCGGGAGCGGGCTTAGCACAGATACGCAGTATTTT.

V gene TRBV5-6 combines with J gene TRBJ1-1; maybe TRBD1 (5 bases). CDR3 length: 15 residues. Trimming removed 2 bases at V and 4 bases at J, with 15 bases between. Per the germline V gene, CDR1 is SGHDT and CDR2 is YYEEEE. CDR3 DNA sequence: TGTGCCAGCAGCTTTCGTGTGGATAGGGGCACTGAAGCTTTCTTT. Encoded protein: CASSFRVDRGTEAFF.

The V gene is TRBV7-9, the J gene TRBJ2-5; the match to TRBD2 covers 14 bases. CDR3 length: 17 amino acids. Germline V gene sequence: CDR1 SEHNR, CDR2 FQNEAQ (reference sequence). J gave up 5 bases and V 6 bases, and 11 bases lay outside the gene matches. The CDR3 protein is CASRPGTSGGFWETQYF. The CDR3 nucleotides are TGTGCCAGCAGGCCCGGGACTAGCGGGGGCTTTTGGGAGACCCAGTACTTC.

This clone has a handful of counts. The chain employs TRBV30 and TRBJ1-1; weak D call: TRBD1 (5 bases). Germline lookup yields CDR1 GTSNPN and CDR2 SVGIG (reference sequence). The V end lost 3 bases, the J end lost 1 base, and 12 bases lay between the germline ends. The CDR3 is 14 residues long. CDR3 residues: CAWRPRAANTEAFF. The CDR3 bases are TGTGCCTGGAGGCCCAGGGCGGCGAACACTGAAGCTTTCTTT.

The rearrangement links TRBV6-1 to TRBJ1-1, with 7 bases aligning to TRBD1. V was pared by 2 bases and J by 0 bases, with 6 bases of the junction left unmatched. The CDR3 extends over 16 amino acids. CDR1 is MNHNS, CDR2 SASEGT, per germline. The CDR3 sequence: CASSEMAGGVNTEAFF. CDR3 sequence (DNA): TGTGCCAGCAGTGAAATGGCAGGGGGTGTGAACACTGAAGCTTTCTTT.

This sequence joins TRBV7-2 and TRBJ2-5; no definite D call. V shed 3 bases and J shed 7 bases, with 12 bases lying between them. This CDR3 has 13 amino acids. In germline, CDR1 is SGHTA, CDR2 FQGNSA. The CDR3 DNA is TGTGCCAGCAGCTTCGGGTGGCTTGGGACCCAGTACTTC. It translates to CASSFGWLGTQYF. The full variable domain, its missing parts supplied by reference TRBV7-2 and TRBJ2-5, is GAGVSQSPSNKVTEKGKDVELRCDPISGHTALYWYRQSLGQGLEFLIYFQGNSAPDKSGLPSDRFSAERTGGSVSTLTIQRTQQEDSAVYLCASSFGWLGTQYFGPGTRLLVL.

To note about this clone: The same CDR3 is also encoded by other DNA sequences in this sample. The CDR3 spells CASSPPGNEQFF. In DNA form, the CDR3 reads TGTGCCAGCTCACCACCCGGGAATGAGCAGTTCTTC. This rearrangement joins TRBV18 to TRBJ2-1; D is unresolved. With 0 bases removed from V and 7 bases from J, the gap between germline ends came to 4 bases. The germline gives CDR1 KGHSH, CDR2 LQKENI. The CDR3 consists of 12 residues.

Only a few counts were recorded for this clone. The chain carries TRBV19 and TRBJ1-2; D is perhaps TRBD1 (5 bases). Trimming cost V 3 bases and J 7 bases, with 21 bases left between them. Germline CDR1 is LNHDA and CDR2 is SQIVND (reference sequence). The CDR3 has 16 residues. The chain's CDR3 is CASSIGIGQGMGGYTF. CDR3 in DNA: TGTGCCAGTAGTATTGGGATAGGGCAGGGAATGGGTGGCTACACCTTC. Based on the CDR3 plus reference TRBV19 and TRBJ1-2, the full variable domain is DGGITQSPKYLFRKEGQNVTLSCEQNLNHDAMYWYRQDPGQGLRLIYYSQIVNDFQKGDIAEGYSVSREKKESFPLTVTSAQKNPTAFYLCASSIGIGQGMGGYTFGSGTRLTVV.